This T cell receptor beta chain was sequenced during a study of blood T cell repertoires in COVID-19. Germline V gene data show CDR1 as SGHDT and CDR2 as YYEEEE. CDR3 length: 15 residues. The V end lost 1 base, the J end lost 0 bases, and 10 bases lay between the germline ends. The protocol was immunoSEQ multiplex PCR, while the TCRdb copy is restricted to in-frame clones and leaves out a portion. The repertoire holds approximately 470,000 clones, with approximately 86% as singletons. Sample: PBMCs or T cells enriched from blood (not recorded which). The receptor was derived from a woman aged 18-29 years who had recovered from COVID-19. The chain has TRBV5-6 and TRBJ1-2; D is possibly TRBD1 (6 bases). The CDR3 bases are TGTGCCAGCAGCTTGTACGGACAGCCTAACTATGGCTACACCTTC. Protein product: CASSLYGQPNYGYTF.